The 23 T cell receptor beta chains listed next were all sequenced from one sample in a study of PD-L1 blockade in urothelial cancer. Here immunoSEQ multiplex PCR was the method, and the copy in TCRdb shows in-frame clones only, minus some. Here the sample spans more than 15,000 clones, roughly nine tenths being singletons. The sample here was PBMCs, taken around atezolizumab (anti-PD-L1) treatment. All receptors come from a man aged 45-65 years with urothelial cancer.

This chain joins TRBV10-3 and TRBJ2-7; 10 positions match TRBD2. V was pared by 2 bases and J by 7 bases, with 5 bases of the junction left unmatched. This CDR3 has 14 amino acids. Germline V gives CDR1 ENHRY, CDR2 SYGVKD. The CDR3: CAISESGGAREQYF. The CDR3 DNA reads as TGTGCCATCAGTGAGAGCGGGGGGGCGCGGGAGCAGTACTTC.

The CDR3 loop is CASSSYTGELFF. CDR3 coding DNA: TGTGCCAGCAGTTCATACACCGGGGAGCTGTTTTTT. The V gene is TRBV27, the J gene TRBJ2-2; the D is unclear. Germline CDR1 is MNHEY and CDR2 is SMNVEV (reference sequence). Trimming removed 4 bases from V and 3 bases from J, with 3 bases in between. This CDR3 is built from 12 residues.

The V gene is TRBV12-2, the J gene TRBJ2-6; the table calls TRBD2, which could not be checked here. TRBV12-2 is a recognized pseudogene. CDR3 size: 19 residues. This CDR3 is CASRHRTSGITSGANVLTF. CDR3 DNA sequence: TGTGCAAGTCGCCACCGGACTAGCGGGATAACTTCTGGGGCCAACGTCCTGACTTTC.

The chain employs TRBV4-3 and TRBJ2-3, with D possibly matching TRBD2 (5 bases). Germline CDR1 and CDR2: LGHNA and YSLEER. The CDR3 is made up of 16 amino acids. Trimming pared 4 bases from V and 2 bases from J, leaving 16 bases between. The CDR3 spells CASSRGRLDYTDTQYF. The CDR3 DNA reads as TGCGCCAGCAGCCGCGGAAGGCTAGACTACACAGATACGCAGTATTTT.

V gene TRBV28 combines with J gene TRBJ1-1; tentatively, D is TRBD1 (5 bases). Germline V lookup: CDR1 MDHEN, CDR2 SYDVKM. Deletions cut 5 bases from V and 6 bases from J, with 19 bases between. CDR3 size: 15 residues. The CDR3 reads CASSKPGDLFAEAFF. CDR3 DNA: TGTGCCAGCAGTAAGCCTGGGGACTTATTCGCTGAAGCTTTCTTT.

The chain carries TRBV6-5 and TRBJ2-5; D unresolved. The CDR3 has 14 residues. V was cut by 6 bases and J by 3 bases, with 14 bases left in between. Per germline, CDR1 MNHEY and CDR2 SVGAGI. CDR3 nucleotide sequence: TGTGCCAGCAGCCCCAACGTAGCTAAAGAGACCCAGTACTTC. As protein: CASSPNVAKETQYF.

This clone was counted a single time. This chain connects TRBV6-5 to TRBJ2-7, with a tentative D call TRBD2 (7 bases). The CDR3 runs 15 residues. V was trimmed by 4 bases and J by 6 bases, leaving 19 bases between them. Per germline, CDR1 MNHEY and CDR2 SVGAGI. The CDR3 region has the DNA TGTGCCAGCAGTTCCTGGGAGGGGGGGAGGAGCGAGCAGTACTTC. It specifies CASSSWEGGRSEQYF.

This chain uses TRBV6-6 with TRBJ1-2, with TRBD1 matching over 9 bases. The CDR3 spans 14 residues. CDR1 is MNHNY, CDR2 SVGAGI, per germline (reference sequence). With V trimmed by 5 bases and J by 8 bases, 9 bases remained unmatched. The CDR3 nucleotides read TGTGCCAGCAGTCGTCCCGGGACAGGGCTCGGCTACACCTTC. Protein: CASSRPGTGLGYTF.

V and J are TRBV6-5 and TRBJ2-1, with TRBD1 matching over 8 bases. This CDR3 has 16 amino acids. Losses at the gene ends were 0 bases for V and 6 bases for J; bases not matched to a gene: 7. Looked up from germline, CDR1 is MNHEY and CDR2 is SVGAGI. CDR3 in DNA: TGTGCCAGCAGTTACTCAGGGACAGGTCGGAGCAATGAGCAGTTCTTC. Translation gives CASSYSGTGRSNEQFF.

The gene calls are TRBV7-8 and TRBJ2-2; 11 bases map to TRBD2. Germline V lookup: CDR1 SGHVS, CDR2 FQNEAQ. After removal of 2 bases from V and 0 bases from J, the junction contained 5 bases not matched to a gene. The CDR3 is 18 residues long. The CDR3 is CASSLLASGGSNTGELFF. The DNA of the CDR3 is TGTGCCAGCAGCTTATTAGCTAGCGGGGGGTCGAACACCGGGGAGCTGTTTTTT.

V and J are TRBV7-2 and TRBJ2-1, with D perhaps matching TRBD1 (6 bases). The germline CDR1 and CDR2 sequences are SGHTA and FQGNSA. The CDR3 covers 15 residues. Deletions cut 0 bases from V and 2 bases from J, with 8 bases between. The DNA for the CDR3 is TGTGCCAGCAGCTTAGCGACAGGAGCCTACAATGAGCAGTTCTTC. It codes for CASSLATGAYNEQFF.

The V call is TRBV6-4, the J call TRBJ2-1; the match to TRBD1 covers 9 bases. The germline CDR1 and CDR2 sequences are MRHNA and SNTAGT. V trimming: 4 bases; J trimming: 8 bases; junction bases outside the gene matches: 9. This CDR3 comprises 15 residues. The CDR3 spells CASSASGGTGYEQFF. The DNA for the CDR3 is TGTGCCAGCAGTGCCTCGGGTGGGACAGGGTATGAGCAGTTCTTC.

The genes are TRBV7-2 and TRBJ2-5, with 9 bases that match TRBD2. The CDR3 is made up of 14 amino acids. The V segment lost 6 bases and the J segment 5 bases; nucleotides outside the gene matches: 7. Germline V lookup: CDR1 SGHTA, CDR2 FQGNSA. Here the CDR3 DNA reads TGTGCCAGCAGTCCTCTAGCGGGATTTGAGACCCAGTACTTC. Its protein is CASSPLAGFETQYF.

This rearrangement joins TRBV6-9 to TRBJ1-4; 7 nucleotides match TRBD1. The V gene's germline CDR1 is MNHGY and CDR2 SVAAGI. This CDR3 is built from 14 residues. Trimming took 3 bases from V and 5 from J; bases not matched to a gene: 3. The CDR3 reads CASSYTGQNEKLFF. In DNA form, the CDR3 reads TGTGCCAGCAGTTACACGGGACAGAATGAAAAACTGTTTTTT.

V usage is TRBV9 and J usage is TRBJ1-2; TRBD1 matches 8 bases. Per germline, CDR1 SGDLS and CDR2 YYNGEE. V dropped 4 bases and J dropped 7; count of bases not matched to a gene: 15. The CDR3 runs to 16 residues. The CDR3 DNA reads TGTGCCAGCAGCACCCACGGGACAGGCCCTCTTGGTGGCTACACCTTC. Amino acid sequence: CASSTHGTGPLGGYTF.

The chain has TRBV6-5 and TRBJ2-7; D gene ambiguous. Per the germline V gene, CDR1 is MNHEY and CDR2 is SVGAGI. This CDR3 region has 14 residues. The V gene lost 2 bases and the J gene lost 3 bases, with 11 bases spanning the gap. CDR3 sequence: CASSYNEASYEQYF. The CDR3, as DNA: TGTGCCAGCAGTTACAACGAGGCCAGCTACGAGCAGTACTTC.

The chain uses TRBV19 and TRBJ1-5; D might be TRBD1 (6 bases). Germline V gene sequence: CDR1 LNHDA, CDR2 SQIVND (reference sequence). CDR3 size: 17 residues. Trimming removed 3 bases at V and 3 bases at J, with 18 bases between. The DNA of the CDR3 is TGTGCCAGTAGTATGTCCCCACAGGGTTACTCCAATCAGCCCCAGCATTTT. It encodes CASSMSPQGYSNQPQHF.

J is TRBJ2-5 and V is TRBV19; 7 nucleotides align to TRBD1. V trimming: 2 bases; J trimming: 5 bases; junction bases outside the gene matches: 5. Per germline, CDR1 LNHDA and CDR2 SQIVND (reference sequence). The CDR3 is 14 amino acids. This CDR3 reads CASSIRGRLETQYF. CDR3 sequence (DNA): TGTGCCAGTAGTATAAGGGGGCGGTTGGAGACCCAGTACTTC. The full variable domain, its missing parts supplied by reference TRBV19 and TRBJ2-5, is DGGITQSPKYLFRKEGQNVTLSCEQNLNHDAMYWYRQDPGQGLRLIYYSQIVNDFQKGDIAEGYSVSREKKESFPLTVTSAQKNPTAFYLCASSIRGRLETQYFGPGTRLLVL.

The V and J genes are TRBV30 and TRBJ1-6, with D tentatively TRBD1 (6 bases). The germline V gene has CDR1 GTSNPN and CDR2 SVGIG (reference sequence). This CDR3 has 15 amino acids. With 2 bases removed from V and 7 bases from J, the gap between germline ends came to 15 bases. CDR3 residues: CAWSSEDRRNSPLHF. As DNA, the CDR3 is TGTGCCTGGAGTAGCGAAGACAGGCGCAATTCACCCCTCCACTTT.

The chain links TRBV19 to TRBJ1-3; the D is unclear. This CDR3 is 14 amino acids long. Trimming removed 6 bases from V and 0 bases from J, with 9 bases in between. CDR1 is LNHDA, CDR2 SQIVND, per germline (reference sequence). The CDR3 nucleotides read TGTGCCAGTAGGCGGGATCCCTCTGGAAACACCATATATTTT. Its protein is CASRRDPSGNTIYF.

The V gene is TRBV19, the J gene TRBJ2-7, with 7 bases fitting TRBD1. V was clipped by 3 bases and J by 2 bases; unmatched bases: 4. This CDR3 comprises 14 residues. The germline CDR1 and CDR2 sequences are LNHDA and SQIVND (reference sequence). CDR3 sequence: CASSIGQVTYEQYF. The DNA of the CDR3 is TGTGCCAGTAGTATCGGACAGGTAACCTACGAGCAGTACTTC.

The rearrangement links TRBV4-1 to TRBJ2-5, with a possible D match to TRBD2 (5 bases). Germline V gene lookup returns CDR1 MGHRA and CDR2 YSYEKL. V lost 4 bases and J lost 5, with 17 bases in between. CDR3 size: 15 residues. For the CDR3, the DNA is TGCGCCAGCAGCCCGAGTTTAGCTAGCTGGGAGACCCAGTACTTC. It yields the protein CASSPSLASWETQYF.

V is TRBV28 and J is TRBJ1-5; 8 nucleotides agree with TRBD1. Germline trimming cut 2 bases from V and 6 bases from J; bases unmatched to any gene: 3. Germline V lookup: CDR1 MDHEN, CDR2 SYDVKM. This CDR3 has 14 residues. CDR3 nucleotides: TGTGCCAGCAGTTTAGGGACAGGCGGTCAGCCCCAGCATTTT. Its protein product is CASSLGTGGQPQHF.